The next 28 T cell receptor beta chains were all read from a single sample in a study of T-cell reconstitution after alpha-beta-depleted transplantation in children. Unique molecular identifiers were used to barcode this TCRbeta library. MiXCR was run by TCRdb on the PCR reads, yielding one entry per CDR3 protein. The sample consists of 700,000 to 950,000 distinct CDR3 sequences, 16% of them appearing once. The sequences come from PBMCs, mostly from graft donor cells, collected 360 days after TCRalphabeta/CD19-depleted stem cell transplant. These receptors all stem from a male patient between 10 and 17 years old who had a stem cell transplant for acute lymphoblastic leukemia, so the T cells may come from the graft donor.

The DNA for the CDR3 is TGCGCCAGCAGCTTGCGGCAGGACCAAGAGACCCAGTACTTC. It is translated as CASSLRQDQETQYF. The chain combines TRBV5-1 with TRBJ2-5; D remains ambiguous. Germline assignment: CDR1 SGHRS and CDR2 YFSETQ. Trimming took 1 base from V and 0 from J, leaving 7 bases between them. The CDR3 runs 14 residues.

This clonotype appeared many times. The V gene is TRBV5-1, the J gene TRBJ2-3; D is ambiguous. Germline CDR1 SGHRS, CDR2 YFSETQ. Trimming left V 8 bases short and J 2 bases short, with 3 bases between. This CDR3 is 10 amino acids long. CDR3 in amino acids: CARFTDTQYF. The CDR3 DNA reads as TGCGCCAGGTTCACAGATACGCAGTATTTT.

This clonotype was recorded many times. The chain is built from TRBV12-3 or TRBV12-4 and TRBJ2-7, with no clear D. Trimming shortened V by 3 bases and J by 2 bases, and 11 bases separated the two germline ends. The CDR3 contains 14 residues. In DNA form, the CDR3 reads TGTGCCAGCAGTTTTGGCTTCCCGGCCTACGAGCAGTACTTC. Protein sequence: CASSFGFPAYEQYF.

The genes are TRBV4-1 and TRBJ2-1; tentatively, D is TRBD2 (6 bases). V lost 0 bases to trimming and J lost 10 bases, with 13 bases between them. Per germline, CDR1 MGHRA and CDR2 YSYEKL. The CDR3 runs to 14 residues. CDR3 coding DNA: TGCGCCAGCAGCCAAGAGACGGGGGTCAGGGAGCAGTTCTTC. Translated, it gives CASSQETGVREQFF.

This clonotype was seen a few times. This chain uses TRBV7-9 with TRBJ1-1; D may be TRBD1 (5 bases). Trimming pared 4 bases from V and 7 bases from J, leaving 10 bases between. Germline assignment: CDR1 SEHNR and CDR2 FQNEAQ (reference sequence). There are 12 residues in the CDR3. CDR3 region: CASSSSGGEAFF. The CDR3 DNA reads TGTGCCAGCAGCTCCTCCGGGGGTGAAGCTTTCTTT.

The chain has TRBV19 and TRBJ2-3, with D possibly TRBD2 on 5 matching bases. Between the trimmed V and J ends, which lost 3 bases and 4 bases, there was a span of 14 bases. CDR1 is LNHDA and CDR2 is SQIVND in the germline V gene (reference sequence). This CDR3 region has 15 residues. The CDR3 nucleotides read TGTGCCAGTAGTATGTGGAGGCGGGCGGCAGATACGCAGTATTTT. It codes for CASSMWRRAADTQYF.

This clonotype was seen a handful of times. The chain recombines TRBV29-1 with TRBJ2-3, with D possibly matching TRBD2 (7 bases). Deletions cut 5 bases from V and 7 bases from J, with 16 bases between. Per germline, CDR1 SQVTM and CDR2 ANQGSEA. This CDR3 comprises 13 residues. CDR3 sequence (DNA): TGCAGCGTTCCTGGGAGGGGGTCATATACGCAGTATTTT. It is translated as CSVPGRGSYTQYF.

This clonotype was detected only a few times. This chain connects TRBV7-9 to TRBJ2-1; perhaps TRBD2 as D (7 bases). The CDR3 is 15 amino acids. The germline V gene encodes CDR1 SEHNR and CDR2 FQNEAQ (reference sequence). V was clipped by 6 bases and J by 9 bases, with 21 bases between them. CDR3 in amino acids: CASRQGGGAGTEQFF. The CDR3 region has the DNA TGTGCCAGCAGACAAGGGGGGGGAGCAGGAACTGAGCAGTTCTTC.

This clonotype was picked up a small number of times. DNA of the CDR3: TGTGCCAGCAGCTTTGGTACTGGAGGCTACACCTTC. Its protein is CASSFGTGGYTF. The chain combines TRBV7-9 with TRBJ1-2, with unresolved D. The length of the CDR3 is 12 residues. Trimming removed 3 bases at V and 8 bases at J, with 10 bases between. Germline V CDR1 and CDR2: SEHNR, FQNEAQ (reference sequence).

The genes are TRBV20-1 and TRBJ1-6; 7 bases fit TRBD1. The CDR3 length is 15 residues. In germline, CDR1 is DFQATT, CDR2 SNEGSKA (reference sequence). V was pared by 5 bases and J by 0 bases, with 4 bases of the junction left unmatched. In DNA form, the CDR3 reads TGCAGTGCTTACAGGGGAGGCTCCTATAATTCACCCCTCCACTTT. Residues: CSAYRGGSYNSPLHF.

A few counts support this clonotype. The V and J genes are TRBV5-1 and TRBJ2-5; D is possibly TRBD1 (5 bases). From germline, CDR1 is SGHRS and CDR2 YFSETQ. Trimming took off 0 bases at V and 5 bases at J, with 11 bases between the two ends. This CDR3 region has 14 residues. CDR3 sequence (DNA): TGCGCCAGCAGCTTGGTTGACAGATTGGAGACCCAGTACTTC. This encodes CASSLVDRLETQYF.

Only a few counts were recorded for this clonotype. The chain joins TRBV20-1 to TRBJ2-1; 11 bases map to TRBD2. V shed 6 bases and J 2 bases; nucleotides not matched to a gene: 15. The CDR3 contains 18 residues. The germline CDR1 and CDR2 sequences are DFQATT and SNEGSKA (reference sequence). CDR3 region: CSAEPHPDSGRAYNEQFF. The DNA of the CDR3 is TGCAGTGCCGAACCCCATCCGGATAGCGGGAGGGCCTACAATGAGCAGTTCTTC.

In its sample, this clonotype was seen a few times. The chain combines TRBV5-4 with TRBJ2-1; TRBD2 is a possible D gene (5 bases). The V gene lost 1 base and the J gene lost 0 bases, with 17 bases spanning the gap. Germline CDR1 and CDR2: SGHNT and YYREEE (reference sequence). The CDR3 has 18 residues. The CDR3 DNA reads TGTGCCAGCAGCTTGTCTGTTATAGCGCTGAGCTCCTACAATGAGCAGTTCTTC. This sequence encodes CASSLSVIALSSYNEQFF.

The chain carries TRBV25-1 and TRBJ2-7; 12 nucleotides match TRBD2. This CDR3 region has 18 residues. CDR1 is MGHDK, CDR2 SYGVNS, per germline. The V gene end was trimmed by 4 bases and the J gene end by 3 bases; junction bases not matched to a gene: 13. The DNA for the CDR3 is TGTGCCAGCAGTGGACAGTATTCTGGACTAGCGGGACTCTACGAGCAGTACTTC. As protein: CASSGQYSGLAGLYEQYF.

The chain couples TRBV27 to TRBJ2-7; the D gene is possibly TRBD2 (5 bases). Trimming stripped 2 bases from V and 4 bases from J, with 15 bases between. The CDR3 extends over 15 amino acids. CDR1 is MNHEY and CDR2 is SMNVEV in the germline V gene (reference sequence). The CDR3 coding sequence is TGTGCCAGCAGTTTACTCGGTCAGACTAAATACGAGCAGTACTTC. This gives the protein CASSLLGQTKYEQYF.

The chain employs TRBV12-5 and TRBJ1-1, with a possible D match to TRBD1 (5 bases). The V gene's germline CDR1 is LGHNT and CDR2 FRNRAP. CDR3 length equals 14 residues. V was cut by 9 bases and J by 2 bases, with 16 bases left in between. The CDR3 DNA reads as TGTGCTAGCCGTCTGGGGACCCCTAACACTGAAGCTTTCTTT. Protein product: CASRLGTPNTEAFF.

In its sample, this clonotype was seen a few times. This chain joins TRBV13 and TRBJ2-7; TRBD1 aligns across 9 bases. Per germline, CDR1 PRHDT and CDR2 FYEKMQ (reference sequence). The CDR3 consists of 14 residues. Losses at the gene ends were 5 bases for V and 6 bases for J; bases not matched to a gene: 8. CDR3 DNA: TGTGCCAGCAGCATCGACAGGGGGTGGGTCGAGCAGTACTTC. This translates into CASSIDRGWVEQYF.

The chain uses TRBV5-1 and TRBJ2-7; 10 nucleotides match TRBD2. The CDR3 contains 14 residues. V was pared by 6 bases and J by 5 bases, with 8 bases of the junction left unmatched. Germline CDR1 is SGHRS and CDR2 is YFSETQ. CDR3 in amino acids: CASKGAGGSNEQYF. In DNA, the CDR3 is TGCGCCAGCAAAGGAGCGGGAGGGAGTAACGAGCAGTACTTC.

V usage is TRBV20-1 and J usage is TRBJ2-7, with D possibly TRBD1 on 6 matching bases. The V gene's germline CDR1 is DFQATT and CDR2 SNEGSKA (reference sequence). CDR3 size: 15 residues. V was shortened by 3 bases and J by 2 bases, with 17 bases between the two germline ends. CDR3 residues: CSASLPLTGPYEQYF. DNA for the CDR3: TGCAGTGCTAGTTTACCCCTCACAGGGCCCTACGAGCAGTACTTC.

The chain joins TRBV20-1 to TRBJ1-1; maybe TRBD1 (6 bases). There are 14 residues in the CDR3. V was shortened by 2 bases and J by 5 bases, with 15 bases between the two germline ends. Germline loops: CDR1 DFQATT, CDR2 SNEGSKA (reference sequence). CDR3 residues: CSARRGGAGTEAFF. Here the CDR3 DNA reads TGCAGTGCTAGACGCGGGGGGGCAGGAACTGAAGCTTTCTTT.

This clonotype was counted many times. The chain couples TRBV9 to TRBJ1-4; 7 bases are a match to TRBD1. The germline V gene has CDR1 SGDLS and CDR2 YYNGEE. The CDR3 contains 17 residues. V was pared by 5 bases and J by 4 bases, with 14 bases of the junction left unmatched. The CDR3 nucleotides read TGTGCCAGCAGTCCCCGGGACAGACGCCGACTTAATGAAAAACTGTTTTTT. Translated: CASSPRDRRRLNEKLFF.

This clonotype turned up a few times. The chain recombines TRBV20-1 with TRBJ2-7; a possible D gene is TRBD2 (5 bases). V was clipped by 0 bases and J by 7 bases, with 10 bases between them. The germline CDR1 and CDR2 sequences are DFQATT and SNEGSKA (reference sequence). The CDR3 has 12 residues. This CDR3 is CSARDVGLEQYF. The CDR3, as DNA: TGCAGTGCTAGAGATGTTGGACTTGAGCAGTACTTC.

The rearrangement uses TRBV6-1 and TRBJ2-1; 9 bases fit TRBD2. The V gene's germline CDR1 is MNHNS and CDR2 SASEGT. CDR3 length: 17 amino acids. With 2 bases clipped from V and 0 bases from J, the junction kept 5 bases outside the gene matches. The CDR3 protein is CASSEMLAGTSYNEQFF. The DNA of the CDR3 is TGTGCCAGCAGTGAAATGCTAGCGGGAACCTCCTACAATGAGCAGTTCTTC.

This clonotype has a count of ten or more. A read error may produce the germline difference seen at one junction end. The chain recombines TRBV27 with TRBJ2-5, with no clear D. CDR3 length: 11 amino acids. Germline CDR1 and CDR2: MNHEY and SMNVEV (reference sequence). The CDR3 protein is CASSYQETQYF. DNA for the CDR3: TGCGCCAGCAGCTACCAAGAGACCCAGTACTTC.

The chain recombines TRBV9 with TRBJ2-7; D remains unclear. Between the trimmed V and J ends, which lost 3 bases and 1 base, there was a span of 14 bases. CDR3 size: 15 residues. Germline CDR1 is SGDLS and CDR2 is YYNGEE. CDR3 DNA: TGTGCCAGCAGCGCGTTTTTAGCCGGATCCTACGAGCAGTACTTC. Translation: CASSAFLAGSYEQYF.

The chain uses TRBV5-1 and TRBJ2-1; unclear D gene. CDR1 and CDR2 (germline): SGHRS, YFSETQ. Trimming shortened V by 0 bases and J by 0 bases, and 10 bases separated the two germline ends. This CDR3 is 16 amino acids long. The CDR3 bases are TGCGCCAGCAGCTTGGACGTTCTCAACTCCTACAATGAGCAGTTCTTC. Its protein product is CASSLDVLNSYNEQFF. The full variable domain, with the rest looked up from reference TRBV5-1 and TRBJ2-1, is KAGVTQTPRYLIKTRGQQVTLSCSPISGHRSVSWYQQTPGQGLQFLFEYFSETQRNKGNFPGRFSGRQFSNSRSEMNVSTLELGDSALYLCASSLDVLNSYNEQFFGPGTRLTVL.

This clonotype showed up just a few times. The chain couples TRBV30 to TRBJ2-5; 7 positions agree with TRBD2. Trimming cost V 3 bases and J 6 bases; bases outside gene matches: 4. The CDR3 runs to 12 residues. CDR1 and CDR2 from the germline V gene are GTSNPN and SVGIG (reference sequence). The CDR3 protein is CAWRGGSKTQYF. In DNA form, the CDR3 reads TGTGCCTGGAGGGGGGGGTCTAAGACCCAGTACTTC. Based on the CDR3 plus reference TRBV30 and TRBJ2-5, the full variable domain is SQTIHQWPATLVQPVGSPLSLECTVEGTSNPNLYWYRQAAGRGLQLLFYSVGIGQISSEVPQNLSASRPQDRQFILSSKKLLLSDSGFYLCAWRGGSKTQYFGPGTRLLVL.

This chain joins TRBV29-1 and TRBJ2-1, with 10 bases fitting TRBD2. With 6 bases clipped from V and 9 bases from J, the junction kept 11 bases outside the gene matches. The germline gives CDR1 SQVTM, CDR2 ANQGSEA. CDR3 length equals 14 residues. The CDR3 nucleotides are TGCAGCGTCCCGTTCGGGACTAGCGTGACTGAGCAGTTCTTC. The encoded protein is CSVPFGTSVTEQFF.